This T cell receptor beta chain is from a study of multiple sclerosis patients with progressive multifocal leukoencephalopathy. As to this clone: The antigen is undetermined.

The V and J ends lost 1 base and 0 bases respectively, with 10 bases between them. The germline V gene encodes CDR1 KGHSH and CDR2 LQKENI. CDR3 size: 16 residues. Study-wide findings and caveats: TRBV and TRBJ usage showed no common pattern when PML developed.

Produced via immunoSEQ multiplex PCR; TCRdb's table is partial and in-frame only. The sample contains about 30,000 clones, 80% to 95% of which appear only once. Time point described: before natalizumab initiation. All patients had prior interferon beta, and all PML patients were female. This TCR was sampled from a man in his thirties or forties with multiple sclerosis. The rearrangement joins TRBV18 to TRBJ2-4; D tentatively fits TRBD1 or TRBD2 (5 bases each). What was sequenced was PBMCs. CDR3 DNA: TGTGCCAGCTCACCACGAGAGGGGATAGCCAAAAACATTCAGTACTTC. It is translated as CASSPREGIAKNIQYF.